This paragraph covers one T cell receptor beta chain sequence. This receptor's antigen is unknown. Per-nucleotide qualities are absent, and no much larger clonotype sits a single base away. V has 6 bases trimmed and J has 6 bases trimmed; junction bases matching no gene number 13. The CDR3 goes from the cysteine to the phenylalanine over 15 residues. The entry retains the CDR3 DNA only, 45 bases that are in frame from base 1. CDR1 SGHRS and CDR2 YFSETQ were looked up in the germline V gene. TCRbeta CDR3 regions were amplified from genomic DNA by means of the immunoSEQ Assay, a bias-controlled multiplex PCR. Processing in the source paper ran as follows. Nucleated cell counts per sample were estimated from amplification of reference gene primers within the assay. To quantify the absolute abundance of each unique TCRbeta CDR3 rearrangement, sequence reads were collapsed and filtered. Productive Simpson clonality was computed per sample as the square root of Simpson's diversity index over productive rearrangements. TCRdb limited this immuneACCESS table to in-frame rearrangements with V and J called. A share of clones is missing; checked studies link under half to unresolved V genes, and the rest is unexplained. V, J and clone size are taken as reported in that table, and D and trimming were inferred from the DNA itself. Within this sample are over 120,000 clones, with approximately 83% of them counted one time only. The biggest ten clones account for just over 9% of the sample.

This sample was taken from a study of blood T cell repertoires in COVID-19 (dated by TCRdb to the early 2020s). Context from the whole study: Collaborator samples came from the United States, Italy and Spain and covered acute and convalescent phases of COVID-19. Sample metadata almost always included a de-identified subject ID, COVID-19 status, age in years and sex. The samples were drawn from two sources: the first 160 participants of the ongoing ImmuneRACE study, and fewer than 1,500 subjects contributed by 6 global collaborators. The repertoires were released in a freely available public database intended as a resource for research on the immune response to SARS-CoV-2. Where HLA class I and class II types were available, the types were taken from metadata supplied by the sample provider, not from assay-based typing. The dataset comprised deeply sampled blood TCRbeta repertoires from subjects exposed to, actively infected with, or recovered from COVID-19. The prospective study material was composed of cDNA or gDNA derived from T cells, B-cell-depleted T cells, or PBMCs. What the work shows at the level of the full study, not this receptor alone: Clinical and demographic metadata were provided uncurated, with the amount varying by source and participant.

In the prospective study, participants were about 18 to 89 years old, resided in 25 or so geographic areas of the United States, and were enrolled through a virtual design. In the prospective study, cohorts were assigned on the basis of participant-reported clinical history obtained from a screening survey and a study questionnaire. ImmuneRACE Cohort 3 recovered participants were defined by two consecutive negative NP/OP PCR tests, healthcare professional clearance, or symptom resolution. Each participant in the prospective study had whole blood, serum and a nasopharyngeal or oropharyngeal swab collected by mobile phlebotomists. Over an approximately 2-month period, participants in the prospective study had the option of providing additional blood draws and questionnaires. Before DNA extraction, blood samples from the prospective study were shipped at room temperature or frozen.

The V and J segments used are TRBV5-1 and TRBJ2-7, with 9 junctional bases fitting TRBD1. Sequenced input: PBMCs or T cells enriched from blood (not recorded which). The origin of this receptor is a man in his forties or fifties who had recovered from COVID-19. Here the CDR3 is given as CASTEGTGNVVEQYF. The nucleotides are TGCGCCAGCACCGAAGGGACAGGGAACGTTGTCGAGCAGTACTTC.